This section outlines one TCR beta chain sequence together with its context. Its specificity is not known. Primers: 60 Vbeta forward and 13 Jbeta reverse. Libraries were prepared by immunoSEQ multiplex PCR; TCRdb keeps only in-frame clonotypes and omits some of them. There are about 150,000 clones in the sample; 70% to 80% occur only once, and 3.5% to 4.5% lies in the top ten. This entry comes from a study of cytomegalovirus exposure and HLA in healthy donors. General study points: Productive rates of about 87% or about 30% were seen for most TCR beta V segments in an earlier analysis. A reported reduction in N-insertions relative to the roughly 700-donor mean was seen in an Asian-associated ancestry cluster in a later analysis. One variant, a missense change in DCLRE1C, was linked in a later analysis to TCR beta V- and J-gene trimming. A later analysis by the authors found several of the most significant clusters apparently linked to common viral pathogens.

The CDR3 length is 15 residues. The germline CDR1 and CDR2 sequences are SGHRS and YFSETQ. V lost 0 bases and J lost 6; bases outside the gene matches: 2. The sequenced sample consisted of PBMCs. The TCR sequence derives from a human donor in good health. The chain employs TRBV5-1 and TRBJ2-5; 13 bases agree with TRBD2. The CDR3 is CASSLGTSGSQTQYF. The CDR3 DNA sequence: TGCGCCAGCAGCTTGGGGACTAGCGGGAGCCAGACCCAGTACTTC.